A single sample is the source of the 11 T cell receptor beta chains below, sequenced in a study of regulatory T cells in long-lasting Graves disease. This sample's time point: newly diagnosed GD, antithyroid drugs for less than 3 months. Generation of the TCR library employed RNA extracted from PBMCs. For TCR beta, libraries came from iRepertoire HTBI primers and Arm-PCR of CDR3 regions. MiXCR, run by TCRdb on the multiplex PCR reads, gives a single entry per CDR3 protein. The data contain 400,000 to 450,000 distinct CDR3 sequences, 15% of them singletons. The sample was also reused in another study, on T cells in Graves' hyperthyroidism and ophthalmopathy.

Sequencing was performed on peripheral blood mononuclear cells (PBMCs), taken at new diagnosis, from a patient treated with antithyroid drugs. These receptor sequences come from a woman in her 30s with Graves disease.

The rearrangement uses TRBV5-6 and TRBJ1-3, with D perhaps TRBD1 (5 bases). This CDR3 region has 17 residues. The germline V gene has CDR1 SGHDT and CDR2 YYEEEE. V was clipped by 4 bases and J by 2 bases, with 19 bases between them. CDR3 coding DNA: TGTGCCAGCAGCCAAAAAAAGGGTTGGGGGACTGGAAACACCATATATTTT. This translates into CASSQKKGWGTGNTIYF.

The CDR3 nucleotides are TGTGCCAGTACTCCGGGGCACACTGAAGCTTTCTTT. This sequence encodes CASTPGHTEAFF. The V gene is TRBV19, the J gene TRBJ1-1, with D maybe TRBD1 (5 bases). CDR1 and CDR2 from the germline V gene are LNHDA and SQIVND (reference sequence). V gave up 7 bases and J gave up 3 bases, with 9 bases separating them. The CDR3 is 12 amino acids.

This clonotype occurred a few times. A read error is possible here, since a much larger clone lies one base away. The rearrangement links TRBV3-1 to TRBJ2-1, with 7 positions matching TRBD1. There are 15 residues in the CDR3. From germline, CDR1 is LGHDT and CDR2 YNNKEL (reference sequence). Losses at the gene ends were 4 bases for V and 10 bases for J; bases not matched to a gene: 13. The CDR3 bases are TGTGCCAGCAGCCCTGGGACAGCCGGCCTCTACGAGCAGTTCTTC. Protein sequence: CASSPGTAGLYEQFF.

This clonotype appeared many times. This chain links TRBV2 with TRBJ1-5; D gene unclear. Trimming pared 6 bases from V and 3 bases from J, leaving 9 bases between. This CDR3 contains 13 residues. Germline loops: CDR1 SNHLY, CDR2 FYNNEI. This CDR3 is CASRGSHNQPQHF. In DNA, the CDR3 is TGTGCCAGCAGGGGCAGTCACAATCAGCCCCAGCATTTT.

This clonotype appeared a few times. The CDR3 spells CATSDSGDGYTF. The CDR3 DNA sequence: TGTGCCACCAGTGATTCGGGTGATGGCTACACCTTC. This chain links TRBV24-1 with TRBJ1-2; D not certain. Trimming removed 2 bases from V and 6 bases from J, with 6 bases in between. The CDR3 spans 12 residues. Germline V lookup: CDR1 KGHDR, CDR2 SFDVKD.

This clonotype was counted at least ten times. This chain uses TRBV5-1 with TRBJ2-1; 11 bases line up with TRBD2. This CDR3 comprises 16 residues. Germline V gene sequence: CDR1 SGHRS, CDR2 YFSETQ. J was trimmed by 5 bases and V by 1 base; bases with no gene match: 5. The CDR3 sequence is CASSLRGSGGDNEQFF. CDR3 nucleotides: TGCGCCAGCAGCTTGCGAGGTAGCGGGGGGGACAATGAGCAGTTCTTC.

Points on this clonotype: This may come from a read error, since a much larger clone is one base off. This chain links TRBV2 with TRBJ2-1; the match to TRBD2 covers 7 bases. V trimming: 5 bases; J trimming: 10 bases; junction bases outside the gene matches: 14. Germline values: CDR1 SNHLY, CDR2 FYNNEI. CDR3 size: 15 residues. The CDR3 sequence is CASSLTRTSFYEQFF. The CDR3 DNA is TGTGCCAGCAGTCTTACCCGGACTAGTTTCTACGAGCAGTTCTTC. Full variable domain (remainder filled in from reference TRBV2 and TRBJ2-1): EPEVTQTPSHQVTQMGQEVILRCVPISNHLYFYWYRQILGQKVEFLVSFYNNEISEKSEIFDDQFSVERPDGSNFTLKIRSTKLEDSAMYFCASSLTRTSFYEQFFGPGTRLTVL.

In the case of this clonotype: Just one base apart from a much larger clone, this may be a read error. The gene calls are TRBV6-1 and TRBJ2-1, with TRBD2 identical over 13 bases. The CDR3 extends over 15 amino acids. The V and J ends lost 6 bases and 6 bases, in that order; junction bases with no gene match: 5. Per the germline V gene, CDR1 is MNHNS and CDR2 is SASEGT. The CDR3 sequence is CASSQLAGGRNEQFF. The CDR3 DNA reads TGTGCCAGCAGCCAACTAGCGGGAGGGCGCAATGAGCAGTTCTTC.

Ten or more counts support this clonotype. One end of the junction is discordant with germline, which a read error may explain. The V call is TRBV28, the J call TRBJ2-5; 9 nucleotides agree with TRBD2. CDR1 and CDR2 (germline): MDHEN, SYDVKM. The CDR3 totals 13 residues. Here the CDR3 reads CASSLGLAGPLNF. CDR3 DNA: TGTGCCAGCAGTTTGGGCCTAGCGGGGCCCTTGAACTTC.

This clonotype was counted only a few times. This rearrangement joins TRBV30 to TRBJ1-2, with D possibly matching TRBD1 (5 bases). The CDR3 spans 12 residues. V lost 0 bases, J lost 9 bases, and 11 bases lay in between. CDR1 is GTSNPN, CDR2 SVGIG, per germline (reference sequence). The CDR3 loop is CAWSVGGGRYTF. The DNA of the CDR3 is TGTGCCTGGAGTGTAGGCGGGGGACGCTACACCTTC.

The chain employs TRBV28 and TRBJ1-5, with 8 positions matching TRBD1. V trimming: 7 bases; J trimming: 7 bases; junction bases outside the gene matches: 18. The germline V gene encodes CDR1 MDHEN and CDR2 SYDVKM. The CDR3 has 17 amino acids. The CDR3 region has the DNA TGTGCCAGCAAAAGCGGGGTTGCCAGGGGGCTGGGCCAGCCCCAGCATTTT. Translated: CASKSGVARGLGQPQHF.